These 10 T cell receptor beta chains were sequenced from one sample in a study of T cell responses to AZD1222 COVID-19 vaccine. Profiled with immunoSEQ multiplex PCR; TCRdb holds only in-frame clones, not every one. The sample has 100,000 to 150,000 clones, roughly nine tenths seen once. This specimen consisted of peripheral blood, obtained on day 0 of AZD1222 vaccination. These receptors all stem from an adult in good health.

The rearrangement joins TRBV27 to TRBJ1-1, with D perhaps TRBD1 (5 bases). Trimming removed 6 bases from V and 4 bases from J, with 21 bases in between. Germline V gene sequence: CDR1 MNHEY, CDR2 SMNVEV (reference sequence). This CDR3 has 16 amino acids. The CDR3 loop reads CASSYIRDSKVTEAFF. CDR3 coding DNA: TGTGCCAGCAGCTATATAAGAGACAGTAAAGTCACTGAAGCTTTCTTT.

The chain has TRBV5-6 and TRBJ2-2; D not resolved. CDR3 length: 13 residues. V lost 2 bases to trimming and J lost 5 bases, with 7 bases between them. Germline V gene sequence: CDR1 SGHDT, CDR2 YYEEEE. CDR3 sequence: CASSFRPTGELFF. CDR3 in DNA: TGTGCCAGCAGCTTTAGGCCTACCGGGGAGCTGTTTTTT. Supplemented by reference TRBV5-6 and TRBJ2-2, the full variable domain reads DAGVTQSPTHLIKTRGQQVTLRCSPKSGHDTVSWYQQALGQGPQFIFQYYEEEERQRGNFPDRFSGHQFPNYSSELNVNALLLGDSALYLCASSFRPTGELFFGEGSRLTVL.

This clone was detected many times. The DNA for the CDR3 is TGCGCCAGCAGTGATGGGGCGGCCGGCTACAATGAGCAGTTCTTC. As protein: CASSDGAAGYNEQFF. The rearrangement links TRBV10-1 to TRBJ2-1, with D possibly TRBD1 on 5 matching bases. V lost 3 bases and J 3 bases, leaving 12 bases between the germline ends. The length of the CDR3 is 15 residues. Germline CDR1 is WNHNN and CDR2 is SYGVQD (reference sequence).

V gene TRBV6-2 or TRBV6-3 combines with J gene TRBJ1-2; D is uncertain. V was cut by 2 bases and J by 4 bases, with 5 bases left in between. This CDR3 is built from 12 residues. Germline loops: CDR1 MNHEY, CDR2 SVGEGT. The CDR3 nucleotides read TGTGCCAGCAGTTACCTGGGCTATGGCTACACCTTC. This gives the protein CASSYLGYGYTF.

The CDR3 here is CASRAFRGSDSGYTF. CDR3 nucleotide sequence: TGTGCCAGCAGAGCATTCAGGGGGAGCGATTCGGGCTACACCTTC. The J gene is TRBJ1-2, the V gene TRBV6-5; TRBD1 matches at 7 bases. The CDR3 length is 15 residues. J gave up 8 bases and V 6 bases, and 15 bases lay outside the gene matches. Germline CDR1 is MNHEY and CDR2 is SVGAGI.

The chain links TRBV6-1 to TRBJ1-3; no definite D call. The CDR3 length is 15 residues. Germline CDR1 reads MNHNS; CDR2 reads SASEGT. V was trimmed by 3 bases and J by 0 bases, leaving 9 bases between them. DNA of the CDR3: TGTGCCAGCAGTGAGAGTCAGAACTCTGGAAACACCATATATTTT. Its translation is CASSESQNSGNTIYF.

The rearrangement links TRBV7-9 to TRBJ1-1; TRBD1 might be the D (5 bases). CDR1 SEHNR and CDR2 FQNEAQ come from the germline V gene (reference sequence). The V and J ends lost 7 bases and 4 bases respectively, with 13 bases between them. CDR3 size: 13 residues. CDR3 amino acids: CASTTFGATEAFF. CDR3 DNA: TGTGCCAGCACCACGTTCGGGGCCACTGAAGCTTTCTTT.

V is TRBV11-1 and J is TRBJ2-3; 13 bases are a match to TRBD2. Losses at the gene ends were 7 bases for V and 7 bases for J; bases not matched to a gene: 11. This CDR3 has 16 residues. Germline assignment: CDR1 SGHAT and CDR2 FQDESV (reference sequence). DNA for the CDR3: TGTGCCAGCACCTCCCCACTAGCGGGGGGGTTATATACGCAGTATTTT. This encodes CASTSPLAGGLYTQYF.

Here the CDR3 reads CASRERGHTRNEKLFF. Here the CDR3 DNA reads TGTGCCAGTAGAGAGCGAGGGCATACCCGAAATGAAAAACTGTTTTTT. This sequence joins TRBV19 and TRBJ1-4; D gene unclear. The CDR3 covers 16 residues. Germline CDR1 reads LNHDA; CDR2 reads SQIVND (reference sequence). Trimming cost V 6 bases and J 5 bases, with 19 bases left between them.

V is TRBV18 and J is TRBJ2-5; D is unclear. Germline-derived CDR1 and CDR2 are KGHSH and LQKENI. The CDR3 runs 13 residues. The V gene lost 2 bases and the J gene lost 2 bases, with 6 bases spanning the gap. The CDR3 region has the DNA TGTGCCAGCTCACCAGGCAGGCAAGAGACCCAGTACTTC. This sequence encodes CASSPGRQETQYF.